The rows below give T cell receptor beta chains drawn from one sample of a study of STAT5B mutations in CD4+ large granular lymphocyte leukemia. The assay was immunoSEQ multiplex PCR, and TCRdb's table has in-frame clones only and misses some. The sample holds about 37,000 clones, nearly 90% seen once. Input material: CD4+ T cells from blood buffy coats. The receptors here all came from a human donor in good health. Each CDR3 is given with its conserved first and last residue. The D gene is left open where the match is weak. The size field is filled for only some rows; it gives once, few, many or a size class.

NA TRBJ1-1 NA TRBV11-1 CASSPTTGNTEAFF TGTGCCAGCAGTCCTACTACAGGGAACACTGAAGCTTTCTTT
NA TRBJ2-5 NA TRBV9 CASSVGKFETQYF TGTGCCAGCAGCGTAGGCAAGTTTGAGACCCAGTACTTC
NA TRBJ1-2 NA TRBV15 CATSRDRSLQRGGYTF TGTGCCACCAGCAGAGATAGGTCACTCCAGAGGGGTGGCTACACCTTC
NA TRBJ2-7 TRBD1 TRBV6-1 CASSVLSTGSSYEQYF TGTGCCAGCAGTGTACTATCGACAGGGAGCTCCTACGAGCAGTACTTC
NA TRBJ1-1 NA TRBV9 CASSPRESTFNTEAFF TGTGCCAGCAGCCCCCGGGAGAGTACTTTTAACACTGAAGCTTTCTTT
NA TRBJ1-1 NA TRBV7-9 CASSLSADGGTEAFF TGTGCCAGCAGCTTAAGCGCGGACGGCGGCACTGAAGCTTTCTTT
NA TRBJ2-7 TRBD2 TRBV7-2 CASSPLYLAEPYEQYF TGTGCCAGCAGCCCCTTATATCTAGCGGAACCCTACGAGCAGTACTTC
NA TRBJ1-3 NA TRBV19 CASYGTRRNNTIYF TGTGCCAGTTACGGGACACGGAGGAACAACACCATATATTTT
NA TRBJ2-7 NA TRBV7-2 CASSLQPGRSYEQYF TGTGCCAGCAGCTTACAGCCCGGAAGGTCCTACGAGCAGTACTTC
NA TRBJ2-1 TRBD2 TRBV19 CASGGLAGGENEQFF TGTGCCAGTGGAGGACTAGCGGGAGGGGAGAATGAGCAGTTCTTC
once TRBJ2-2 NA TRBV28 CASSPAGSTGELFF TGTGCCAGCAGTCCTGCCGGGAGCACCGGGGAGCTGTTTTTT
NA TRBJ2-1 TRBD2 TRBV9 CASSAAGESYNEQFF TGTGCCAGCAGCGCGGCGGGAGAGTCCTACAATGAGCAGTTCTTC
NA TRBJ2-7 TRBD2 TRBV28 CASSPPERGRDEQYF TGTGCCAGCAGTCCACCCGAGCGGGGTCGGGACGAGCAGTACTTC
NA TRBJ1-2 NA TRBV12-2 CASRLARASSGGYTF TGTGCAAGTCGCTTAGCACGGGCCTCCTCTGGCGGCTACACCTTC
NA TRBJ1-5 NA TRBV9 CASSPTWDGNSNQPQHF TGTGCCAGCAGCCCTACCTGGGACGGGAATAGCAATCAGCCCCAGCATTTT
NA TRBJ1-2 TRBD1 TRBV9 CASSVRAGTGGYGYTF TGTGCCAGCAGCGTAAGGGCAGGGACAGGCGGCTATGGCTACACCTTC
once TRBJ2-5 NA TRBV19 CASSSREGRETQYF TGTGCCAGTAGTAGCCGCGAGGGTAGGGAGACCCAGTACTTC
NA TRBJ2-7 TRBD1 TRBV7-2 CASSLSGTGDHEQYF TGTGCCAGCAGCTTATCCGGGACAGGGGATCACGAGCAGTACTTC
once TRBJ2-3 TRBD2 TRBV19 CASSIASGRTDTQYF TGTGCCAGTAGTATAGCTAGCGGGAGAACAGATACGCAGTATTTT
NA TRBJ1-1 NA TRBV4-1 CASSQATGVANTEAFF TGCGCCAGCAGCCAGGCCACGGGGGTGGCGAACACTGAAGCTTTCTTT
NA TRBJ1-4 TRBD1 TRBV5-5 CASSYTGATNEKLFF TGTGCCAGCAGCTATACAGGGGCAACTAATGAAAAACTGTTTTTT
NA TRBJ1-2 TRBD1 TRBV2 CASSEPGTAGGYTF TGTGCCAGCAGTGAACCGGGGACAGCAGGAGGCTACACCTTC
once TRBJ2-2 NA TRBV4-2 CASSREGGSAGELFF TGTGCCAGCAGCCGGGAGGGGGGGTCAGCCGGGGAGCTGTTTTTT
NA TRBJ2-3 NA TRBV5-1 CASSLDPSGTDTQYF TGCGCCAGCAGCTTGGATCCTAGCGGCACAGATACGCAGTATTTT
NA TRBJ2-1 NA TRBV29-1 CSLIRGSNNEQFF TGCAGCCTCATCCGGGGTTCCAACAATGAGCAGTTCTTC
NA TRBJ2-7 TRBD1 TRBV5-1 CASSLQGASLYEQYF TGCGCCAGCAGCCTACAGGGGGCTAGCCTCTACGAGCAGTACTTC
few TRBJ2-3 NA TRBV18 CASSPPPGSLDTQYF TGTGCCAGCTCACCACCCCCCGGGAGTTTAGATACGCAGTATTTT
NA TRBJ1-3 NA TRBV5-1 CASSPGGDSGNTIYF TGCGCCAGCAGCCCTGGGGGTGATTCTGGAAACACCATATATTTT
NA TRBJ2-4 TRBD1 TRBV11-3 CASSAGQGENIQYF TGTGCCAGCAGCGCCGGACAGGGAGAAAACATTCAGTACTTC
NA TRBJ2-7 NA TRBV9 CASRANAGGGEQYF TGTGCCAGCAGGGCCAACGCCGGGGGAGGCGAGCAGTACTTC
NA TRBJ2-1 NA TRBV7-2 CASSFQGSSSYNEQFF TGTGCCAGCAGCTTCCAAGGATCGAGCTCCTACAATGAGCAGTTCTTC
once TRBJ1-2 NA TRBV4-3 CASSQDAAHRDGYTF TGCGCCAGCAGCCAAGATGCGGCACACAGGGATGGCTACACCTTC
NA TRBJ1-1 TRBD1 TRBV4-1 CASSLGQENTEAFF TGCGCCAGCAGCTTAGGACAGGAGAACACTGAAGCTTTCTTT